One and the same sample provided the 25 T cell receptor beta chains below, sequenced in a study of esophageal squamous cell carcinoma under preoperative chemotherapy. TCRdb re-called the PCR reads through MiXCR, storing one row per CDR3 protein. The profile shows approximately 19,000 distinct CDR3 sequences, around 46% of them singletons. The time point was: after preoperative PTX-NDP chemotherapy. This material was obtained from a patient given preoperative chemotherapy. All receptors come from a human donor with esophageal squamous cell carcinoma. The donor label of this sample is uncertain.

A note on this clonotype: One junction end disagrees with the germline gene, perhaps due to a read error. The chain links TRBV7-9 to TRBJ2-3; 12 nucleotides line up with TRBD2. The CDR3 loop spans 13 amino acids. From germline, CDR1 is SEHNR and CDR2 FQNEAQ (reference sequence). The chain's CDR3 is CASSFRETSGSDF. The CDR3, as DNA: TGTGCCAGCAGCTTCAGGGAGACTAGCGGGAGTGATTTT.

The V call is TRBV7-3, the J call TRBJ2-5, with D possibly being TRBD2 (7 bases). The J call may be mistaken, given a closer DNA end match to TRBJ2-1. Germline loops: CDR1 SGHTA, CDR2 FQGTGA. CDR3 length equals 15 residues. The DNA for the CDR3 is TGTGCCAGCAGCTTAGGGGGGGGCGCATACAATGAGCAGTTCTTC. It codes for CASSLGGGAYNEQFF.

The table lists this clonotype with a few counts. V is TRBV10-2 and J is TRBJ2-5; TRBD2 matches 14 bases. This CDR3 comprises 16 residues. CDR1 is WSHSY, CDR2 SAAADI, per germline. Losses at the gene ends were 6 bases for V and 5 bases for J; bases not matched to a gene: 8. The CDR3 bases are TGCGCCAGCAGGGGGACTAGCGGGGGTATTTGGGAGACCCAGTACTTC. Translating gives CASRGTSGGIWETQYF.

The chain recombines TRBV12-3 or TRBV12-4 with TRBJ2-2; no clear D. TRBJ2-3 matches the DNA end more closely, so the J call is doubtful. This CDR3 contains 14 residues. CDR3 bases: TGTGCCAGCAGTGTCGCTGTGATGGCAGATACGCAGTATTTT. As protein: CASSVAVMADTQYF.

The chain links TRBV7-2 to TRBJ2-3; D call uncertain. V was clipped by 3 bases and J by 5 bases, with 15 bases between them. Germline V lookup: CDR1 SGHTA, CDR2 FQGNSA. CDR3 length: 15 amino acids. In DNA form, the CDR3 reads TGTGCCAGCAGCTTGGGTCTGGCGGCCAAAGATACGCAGTATTTT. It encodes CASSLGLAAKDTQYF.

This clonotype was observed many times. This clone may be a read error of a much larger clone one base away. The CDR3: CASSLGREESYEQFF. In DNA, the CDR3 is TGTGCCAGCAGTTTAGGGCGGGAGGAATCCTACGAGCAGTTCTTC. The rearrangement uses TRBV27 and TRBJ2-1, with TRBD2 matching over 8 bases. V lost 2 bases to trimming and J lost 10 bases; unmatched junction nucleotides: 10. The V gene's germline CDR1 is MNHEY and CDR2 SMNVEV (reference sequence). The CDR3 is made up of 15 amino acids.

This clonotype was seen a few times. V usage is TRBV6-2 or TRBV6-3 and J usage is TRBJ2-1; 10 bases are shared with TRBD2. Germline V gene sequence: CDR1 MNHEY, CDR2 SVGEGT. The CDR3 is 13 amino acids. Trimming took 11 bases from V and 2 from J; bases not matched to a gene: 3. The CDR3 loop is CAGAGGPYNEQFF. For the CDR3, the DNA is TGTGCCGGAGCGGGAGGGCCCTACAATGAGCAGTTCTTC.

Notes on this clonotype: No conserved phenylalanine or tryptophan ends this CDR3, so it is likely a read error. The J gene is TRBJ2-5, the V gene TRBV7-2; D unclear. The DNA end is more similar to TRBJ2-1, so the J call may be wrong. The CDR3 length is 12 residues. From germline, CDR1 is SGHTA and CDR2 FQGNSA. The CDR3 DNA sequence: TGTGCCAGCGAGCAGAACCAAGAGACCCAGTTCTCG. This codes for CASEQNQETQFS.

This chain uses TRBV6-1 with TRBJ2-7; D gene ambiguous. This CDR3 has 12 amino acids. Trimming cost V 4 bases and J 4 bases, with 8 bases left between them. The germline gives CDR1 MNHNS, CDR2 SASEGT. The CDR3 spells CASSVVPYEQYF. CDR3 in DNA: TGTGCCAGCAGTGTCGTCCCTTACGAGCAGTACTTC.

About this clonotype itself: A junction end diverges from the germline sequence, so it may reflect a read error. This rearrangement joins TRBV10-1 to TRBJ2-1; D is unclear. Germline V gives CDR1 WNHNN, CDR2 SYGVQD (reference sequence). This CDR3 is 14 amino acids long. The CDR3, as DNA: TGCGCCAGCAGTGAGTCTGGCCGGTACGATGAGCAGTTTTTC. It translates to CASSESGRYDEQFF.

This clonotype has at least ten counts. The V and J genes are TRBV6-4 and TRBJ2-7; D might be TRBD2 (6 bases). The ends were cut back, 6 bases at V and 3 bases at J, with 12 bases in the middle. This CDR3 spans 13 amino acids. Germline V gene lookup returns CDR1 MRHNA and CDR2 SNTAGT. In DNA, the CDR3 is TGTGCCAGCAGCCGGGAGTTCGGCTACGAGCAGTACTTC. It translates to CASSREFGYEQYF.

This clonotype was picked up one time. The chain links TRBV6-4 to TRBJ2-4; D might be TRBD2 (6 bases). The DNA end favors TRBJ2-5, so the J call may be wrong. This CDR3 has 14 amino acids. Germline assignment: CDR1 MRHNA and CDR2 SNTAGT. CDR3 bases: TGTGCGGGCAGTGAGGCCCTAGCGTCGGAGACCCAGTACTTC. This sequence encodes CAGSEALASETQYF.

This clonotype was found many times. The CDR3 is CASSTTSGGSTDTQYF. CDR3 nucleotide sequence: TGTGCCAGCAGTACCACTAGCGGGGGCAGCACAGATACGCAGTATTTT. This chain links TRBV12-3 or TRBV12-4 with TRBJ2-3, with TRBD2 identical over 11 bases. V gave up 5 bases and J gave up 0 bases; unmatched junction bases: 4. The CDR3 runs to 16 residues.

The chain combines TRBV11-3 with TRBJ2-1, with a possible D match to TRBD2 (6 bases). The CDR3 consists of 15 residues. V dropped 7 bases and J dropped 7 bases, with 20 bases sitting between them. The germline gives CDR1 SGHNT, CDR2 YENEEA. The CDR3 sequence: CASTTSRGSANEQFF. The CDR3, as DNA: TGTGCCAGCACTACCTCACGGGGGTCAGCGAATGAGCAGTTCTTC.

This clonotype was counted ten times or more. The chain has TRBV5-6 and TRBJ2-1; no firm D call. Trimming left V 0 bases short and J 7 bases short, with 5 bases between. The CDR3 sequence is 12 residues long. CDR1 and CDR2 from the germline V gene are SGHDT and YYEEEE. The CDR3 bases are TGTGCCAGCAGCTTGGTTGTGAATGAGCAGTTCTTC. The encoded protein is CASSLVVNEQFF.

With regard to this clonotype: This could be a read error, since a much larger clone is one nucleotide away. The chain links TRBV6-1 to TRBJ2-1; D could derive from TRBD1 or TRBD2 (6 bases each). TRBJ2-7 matches the DNA end more closely, so the J call is doubtful. Germline CDR1 is MNHNS and CDR2 is SASEGT. The CDR3 totals 16 residues. DNA for the CDR3: TGTGCCAGCAGTCGCGGGGTCGGGGGCTCCTACAATGAGCAGTACTTC. This encodes CASSRGVGGSYNEQYF.

Worth noting for this clonotype: The CDR3 carries no conserved terminal phenylalanine or tryptophan, so it likely arises from a read error. V and J are TRBV7-2 and TRBJ2-5, with 10 positions matching TRBD1. The germline gives CDR1 SGHTA, CDR2 FQGNSA. V trimming: 3 bases; J trimming: 2 bases; junction bases outside the gene matches: 6. This CDR3 contains 16 residues. The CDR3 loop reads CASSLTGGAGQETQYS. In DNA, the CDR3 is TGTGCCAGCAGCTTGACAGGGGGCGCGGGGCAAGAGACCCAGTACTCC.

The gene calls are TRBV7-2 and TRBJ2-3; possibly TRBD1 or TRBD2 for D (5 bases each). Germline-derived CDR1 and CDR2 are SGHTA and FQGNSA. V dropped 4 bases and J dropped 4 bases, with 12 bases sitting between them. The CDR3 covers 14 residues. CDR3 coding DNA: TGTGCCAGCAGCTATAGGGGAGCGGCAGATACGCAGTATTTT. It codes for CASSYRGAADTQYF.

CDR3 DNA: TGTGCCAGCAGTGTCGAGGGGGGCAATGAGCAGTTCTTC. This sequence encodes CASSVEGGNEQFF. The chain employs TRBV12-3 or TRBV12-4 and TRBJ2-1; D assignment may be TRBD1 or TRBD2 (6 bases each). This CDR3 is 13 amino acids long. V was cut by 5 bases and J by 6 bases, with 11 bases left in between.

This clonotype was seen repeatedly, ten times or more. The V call is TRBV12-3 or TRBV12-4, the J call TRBJ2-5; 10 nucleotides line up with TRBD1. This CDR3 region has 14 residues. V lost 5 bases, J lost 5 bases, and 5 bases stayed unmatched. The DNA of the CDR3 is TGTGCCAGCAGTCCAAGGACAGGGGGGGAGACCCAGTACTTC. Protein sequence: CASSPRTGGETQYF.

The chain couples TRBV7-9 to TRBJ2-1; possible D gene TRBD1, 6 bases. This CDR3 has 13 residues. Between the trimmed V and J ends, which lost 4 bases and 9 bases, there was a span of 13 bases. Germline V CDR1 and CDR2: SEHNR, FQNEAQ (reference sequence). The CDR3 region is CASSSTGMGEQFF. CDR3 in DNA: TGTGCCAGCAGCTCCACAGGGATGGGTGAGCAGTTCTTC.

The chain employs TRBV27 and TRBJ1-3, with D uncertain. CDR1 and CDR2 (germline): MNHEY, SMNVEV (reference sequence). V was pared by 6 bases and J by 5 bases, with 20 bases between. The CDR3 runs to 16 residues. The CDR3 DNA follows: TGTGCCAGCAGCCCTAACCCAGTTTCCGCCCGAAACACCATATATTTT. This gives the protein CASSPNPVSARNTIYF.

The chain carries TRBV7-3 and TRBJ2-5; TRBD2 agrees at 10 bases. V was clipped by 5 bases and J by 11 bases; unmatched bases: 14. The length of the CDR3 is 15 residues. The germline V gene has CDR1 SGHTA and CDR2 FQGTGA. The DNA for the CDR3 is TGTGCCAGCAGCGCTACTAGCGGGGAGCAAGATACGCAGTACTTC. This gives the protein CASSATSGEQDTQYF.

Ten or more counts support this clonotype. The gene calls are TRBV24-1 and TRBJ2-3; tentatively, D is TRBD1 (6 bases). The ends were cut back, 1 base at V and 0 bases at J, with 10 bases in the middle. This CDR3 has 16 amino acids. Looked up from germline, CDR1 is KGHDR and CDR2 is SFDVKD. The CDR3 loop is CATSDLTGSSTDTQYF. The DNA for the CDR3 is TGTGCCACCAGTGATTTAACAGGGTCAAGCACAGATACGCAGTATTTT.

This clonotype was seen only a few times. The V call is TRBV7-2, the J call TRBJ2-5; tentative D call: TRBD2 (5 bases). The J call may be faulty, since TRBJ2-7 better matches the DNA end. Looked up from germline, CDR1 is SGHTA and CDR2 is FQGNSA. This CDR3 is built from 13 residues. CDR3 region: CASSLEVAYEQYF. The DNA of the CDR3 is TGTGCCAGCAGCTTAGAGGTAGCGTACGAGCAGTACTTC.